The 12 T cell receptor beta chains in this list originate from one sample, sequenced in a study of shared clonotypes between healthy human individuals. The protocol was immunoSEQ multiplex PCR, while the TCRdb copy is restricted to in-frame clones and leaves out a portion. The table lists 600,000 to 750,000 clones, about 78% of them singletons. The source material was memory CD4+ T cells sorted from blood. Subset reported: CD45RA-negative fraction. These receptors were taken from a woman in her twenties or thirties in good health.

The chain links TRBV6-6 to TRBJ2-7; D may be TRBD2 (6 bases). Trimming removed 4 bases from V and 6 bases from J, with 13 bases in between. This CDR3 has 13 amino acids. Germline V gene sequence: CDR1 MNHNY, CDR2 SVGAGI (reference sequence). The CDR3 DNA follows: TGTGCCAGCAGTTCCCGGGACTCCAGCGAGCAGTACTTC. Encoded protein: CASSSRDSSEQYF.

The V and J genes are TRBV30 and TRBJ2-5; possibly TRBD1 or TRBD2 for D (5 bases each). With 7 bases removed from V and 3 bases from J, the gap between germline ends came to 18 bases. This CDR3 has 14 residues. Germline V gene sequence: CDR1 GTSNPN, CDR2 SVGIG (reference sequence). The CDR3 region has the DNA TGTGCCTTTTTACCGGGACGGTATAAAGAGACCCAGTACTTC. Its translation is CAFLPGRYKETQYF. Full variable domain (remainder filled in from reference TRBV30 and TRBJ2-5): SQTIHQWPATLVQPVGSPLSLECTVEGTSNPNLYWYRQAAGRGLQLLFYSVGIGQISSEVPQNLSASRPQDRQFILSSKKLLLSDSGFYLCAFLPGRYKETQYFGPGTRLLVL.

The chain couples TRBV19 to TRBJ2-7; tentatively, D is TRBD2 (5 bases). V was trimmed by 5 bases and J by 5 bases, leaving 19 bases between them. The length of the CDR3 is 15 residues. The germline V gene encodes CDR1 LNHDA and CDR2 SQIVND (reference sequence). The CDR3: CASSPRLVLVNEQYF. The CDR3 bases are TGTGCCAGTAGTCCCCGCCTCGTACTAGTAAACGAGCAGTACTTC.

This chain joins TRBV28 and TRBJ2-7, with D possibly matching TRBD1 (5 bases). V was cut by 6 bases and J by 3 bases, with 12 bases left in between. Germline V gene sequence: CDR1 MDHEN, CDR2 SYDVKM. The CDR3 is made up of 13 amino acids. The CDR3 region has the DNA TGTGCCAGCAGGACGACAGTTGGCTACGAGCAGTACTTC. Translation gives CASRTTVGYEQYF.

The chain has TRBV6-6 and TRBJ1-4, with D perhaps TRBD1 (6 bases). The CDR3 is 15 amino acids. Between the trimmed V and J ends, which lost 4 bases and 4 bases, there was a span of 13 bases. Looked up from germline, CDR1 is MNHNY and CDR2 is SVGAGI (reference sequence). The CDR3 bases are TGTGCCAGCAGTTCCCAGGGAGGGGGTAATGAAAAACTGTTTTTT. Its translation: CASSSQGGGNEKLFF.

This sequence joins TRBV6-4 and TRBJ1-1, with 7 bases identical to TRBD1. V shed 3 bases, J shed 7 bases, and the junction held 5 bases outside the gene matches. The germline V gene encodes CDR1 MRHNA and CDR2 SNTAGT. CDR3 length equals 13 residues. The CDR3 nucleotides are TGTGCCAGCAGTGATTGGACAGGAGGTGAAGCTTTCTTT. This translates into CASSDWTGGEAFF.

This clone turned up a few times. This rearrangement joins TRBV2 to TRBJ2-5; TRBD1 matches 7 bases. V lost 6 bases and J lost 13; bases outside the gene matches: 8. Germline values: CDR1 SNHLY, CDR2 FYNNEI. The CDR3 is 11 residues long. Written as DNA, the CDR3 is TGTGCCAGCAGGACAGGGCGCATCCCGTACTTC. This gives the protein CASRTGRIPYF.

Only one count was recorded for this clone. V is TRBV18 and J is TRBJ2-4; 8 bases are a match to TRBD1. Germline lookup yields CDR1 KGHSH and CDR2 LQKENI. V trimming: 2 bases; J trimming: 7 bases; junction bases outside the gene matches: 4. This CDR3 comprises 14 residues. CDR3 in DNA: TGTGCCAGCTCACCAAGGACAGGGTTGAACATTCAGTACTTC. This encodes CASSPRTGLNIQYF.

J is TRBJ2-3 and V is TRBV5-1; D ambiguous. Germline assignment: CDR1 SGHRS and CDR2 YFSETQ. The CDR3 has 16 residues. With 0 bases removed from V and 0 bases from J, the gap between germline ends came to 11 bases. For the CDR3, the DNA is TGCGCCAGCAGCTTGGCAGTAGTTACAAGCACAGATACGCAGTATTTT. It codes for CASSLAVVTSTDTQYF.

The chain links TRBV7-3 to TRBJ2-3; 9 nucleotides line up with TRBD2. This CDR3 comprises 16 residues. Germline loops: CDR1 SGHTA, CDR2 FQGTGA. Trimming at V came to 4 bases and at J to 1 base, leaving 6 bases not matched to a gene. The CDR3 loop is CASSYSGSAGTDTQYF. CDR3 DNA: TGTGCCAGCAGCTATAGCGGGAGTGCTGGCACAGATACGCAGTATTTT.

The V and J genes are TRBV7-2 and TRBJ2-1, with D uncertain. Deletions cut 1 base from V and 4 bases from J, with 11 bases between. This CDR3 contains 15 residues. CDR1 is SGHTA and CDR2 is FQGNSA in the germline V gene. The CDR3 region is CASSLDDGPYNEQFF. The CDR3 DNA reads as TGTGCCAGCAGCTTAGACGACGGACCGTACAATGAGCAGTTCTTC.

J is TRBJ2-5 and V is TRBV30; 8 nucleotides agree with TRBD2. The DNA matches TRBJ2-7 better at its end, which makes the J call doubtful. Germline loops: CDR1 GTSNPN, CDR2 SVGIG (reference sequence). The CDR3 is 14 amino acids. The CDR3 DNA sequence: TGTGCCTGGAGTAGGGGACTAGACGAGGGCGAGCAGTACTTC. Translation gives CAWSRGLDEGEQYF.